These 24 T cell receptor beta chains originate from one sample sequenced in a study of shared clonotypes between healthy human individuals. The repertoire was sequenced with immunoSEQ multiplex PCR; TCRdb's copy has only in-frame clones and lacks some. The data contain a few million clones, around 95% of them singletons. The sample was naive CD4+ T cells sorted from blood. As for subset: CD45RA+ positively selected. These receptors originate from a man aged 18-30 years in good health.

The genes are TRBV19 and TRBJ1-2; D call uncertain. Germline assignment: CDR1 LNHDA and CDR2 SQIVND (reference sequence). V was trimmed by 3 bases and J by 1 base, leaving 3 bases between them. CDR3 size: 12 residues. CDR3 residues: CASSIVNYGYTF. The CDR3 DNA reads as TGTGCCAGTAGTATTGTTAACTATGGCTACACCTTC.

The rearrangement links TRBV9 to TRBJ2-7; 10 nucleotides line up with TRBD2. Trimming cost V 4 bases and J 4 bases; bases outside gene matches: 14. The CDR3 runs to 17 residues. CDR1 and CDR2 from the germline V gene are SGDLS and YYNGEE. The CDR3 DNA reads TGTGCCAGCAGCCCGAGGGATGCTCTAGCGGGGGCATACGAGCAGTACTTC. It codes for CASSPRDALAGAYEQYF.

The genes are TRBV19 and TRBJ1-2, with D maybe TRBD1 (5 bases). The CDR3 consists of 16 residues. Germline CDR1 and CDR2: LNHDA and SQIVND (reference sequence). V lost 3 bases, J lost 3 bases, and 17 bases lay in between. CDR3 nucleotides: TGTGCCAGTAGTATCAACGAGGGGTTTTTTGACTATGGCTACACCTTC. The encoded protein is CASSINEGFFDYGYTF.

With respect to this clone: Additional DNA sequences in this sample encode the identical CDR3. The chain combines TRBV7-2 with TRBJ2-3, with 8 bases aligning to TRBD1. The V segment lost 1 base and the J segment 0 bases; nucleotides outside the gene matches: 3. Germline V gene sequence: CDR1 SGHTA, CDR2 FQGNSA. The CDR3 consists of 16 residues. CDR3 sequence (DNA): TGTGCCAGCAGCTTAGTGGGGACAGGAAGCACAGATACGCAGTATTTT. Its protein product is CASSLVGTGSTDTQYF.

This rearrangement joins TRBV6-7 to TRBJ2-5; 7 bases agree with TRBD2. TRBV6-7 is classed as an ORF, of uncertain function. The junction had 7 bases not matched to a gene; V was cut back by 7 bases and J by 5 bases. The CDR3 loop spans 13 amino acids. CDR3 coding DNA: TGTGCCAGCACTCGGGGGAGGGACGAGACCCAGTACTTC. Its protein is CASTRGRDETQYF.

Remarks on this clone: The same CDR3 also results from other DNA sequences found in this sample. The V and J genes are TRBV6-5 and TRBJ2-2; a possible D gene is TRBD1 (6 bases). The germline V gene encodes CDR1 MNHEY and CDR2 SVGAGI. Between the trimmed V and J ends, which lost 2 bases and 0 bases, there was a span of 7 bases. This CDR3 region has 15 residues. This CDR3 is CASSYGTPNTGELFF. CDR3 DNA sequence: TGTGCCAGCAGTTACGGGACACCGAACACCGGGGAGCTGTTTTTT.

This chain uses TRBV2 with TRBJ2-7, with 10 bases that match TRBD2. J was trimmed by 2 bases and V by 6 bases; bases with no gene match: 10. This CDR3 has 16 residues. Germline-derived CDR1 and CDR2 are SNHLY and FYNNEI. CDR3 in DNA: TGTGCCAGCAGGCTGACAGCTAGCGGGGGTACCTACGAGCAGTACTTC. Translated: CASRLTASGGTYEQYF.

The chain has TRBV5-4 and TRBJ2-7, with D possibly matching TRBD2 (6 bases). The CDR3 totals 12 residues. Trimming removed 4 bases at V and 11 bases at J, with 16 bases between. Looked up from germline, CDR1 is SGHNT and CDR2 is YYREEE (reference sequence). This CDR3 reads CASSPPGGVEYF. CDR3 nucleotide sequence: TGTGCCAGCAGCCCCCCCGGGGGTGTAGAGTACTTC.

V is TRBV9 and J is TRBJ1-3, with no clear D. CDR1 SGDLS and CDR2 YYNGEE come from the germline V gene. The CDR3 is 15 amino acids. V dropped 3 bases and J dropped 4 bases, with 14 bases sitting between them. CDR3 residues: CASSALSAAGNTIYF. In DNA, the CDR3 is TGTGCCAGCAGCGCCCTTTCCGCCGCAGGAAACACCATATATTTT.

The chain has TRBV7-9 and TRBJ2-7, with 9 positions matching TRBD2. Trimming removed 4 bases from V and 2 bases from J; junction bases left unmatched: 3. The CDR3 covers 14 residues. CDR1 and CDR2 (germline): SEHNR, FQNEAQ (reference sequence). The CDR3 DNA sequence: TGTGCCAGCAGCTGGGCTAGCGGGACCTACGAGCAGTACTTC. It encodes CASSWASGTYEQYF.

The genes are TRBV7-2 and TRBJ2-2; TRBD1 aligns across 9 bases. V shed 4 bases and J 7 bases; nucleotides not matched to a gene: 7. Germline V gene lookup returns CDR1 SGHTA and CDR2 FQGNSA. The CDR3 extends over 15 amino acids. CDR3 bases: TGTGCCAGCAGCTCGGACAGGGGTGTCGGCGGGGAGCTGTTTTTT. Amino acid sequence: CASSSDRGVGGELFF.

The chain uses TRBV7-2 and TRBJ2-7; 8 bases map to TRBD2. V gave up 1 base and J gave up 5 bases; unmatched junction bases: 7. Germline assignment: CDR1 SGHTA and CDR2 FQGNSA. This CDR3 spans 15 amino acids. The CDR3 nucleotides are TGTGCCAGCAGCTTAGAAGCGGGAGTTGGACACGAGCAGTACTTC. Encoded protein: CASSLEAGVGHEQYF.

The chain recombines TRBV28 with TRBJ2-7; D is perhaps TRBD1 (5 bases). Germline-derived CDR1 and CDR2 are MDHEN and SYDVKM. The V and J ends lost 11 bases and 1 base respectively, with 18 bases between them. The CDR3 extends over 14 amino acids. In nucleotides, the CDR3 is TGTGCCGCTTTGGGCGGACACCCGTCCTACGAGCAGTACTTC. The encoded protein is CAALGGHPSYEQYF.

The chain couples TRBV11-2 to TRBJ2-7, with TRBD2 identical over 7 bases. Germline V CDR1 and CDR2: SGHAT, FQNNGV. The CDR3 has 15 residues. Unmatched junction bases numbered 7, after V lost 1 base and J lost 4 bases. CDR3 sequence (DNA): TGTGCCAGCAGCTTAGCCCCCGGGGGGAGATACGAGCAGTACTTC. Translated, it gives CASSLAPGGRYEQYF.

The chain carries TRBV5-1 and TRBJ2-5, with 8 bases matching TRBD2. The germline V gene has CDR1 SGHRS and CDR2 YFSETQ. Losses at the gene ends were 0 bases for V and 5 bases for J; bases not matched to a gene: 12. The CDR3 is made up of 17 amino acids. CDR3 sequence: CASSLERGLERGETQYF. The CDR3 coding sequence is TGCGCCAGCAGCTTGGAAAGGGGACTAGAGCGCGGGGAGACCCAGTACTTC.

CDR3 DNA: TGTGCCAGCAGCCAAGCCCACGACAAGGGGATCTACAATGAGCAGTTCTTC. Translation: CASSQAHDKGIYNEQFF. This chain links TRBV4-2 with TRBJ2-1, with D perhaps matching TRBD1 (5 bases). There are 17 residues in the CDR3. V lost 1 base and J lost 3, with 16 bases in between. Germline V gene lookup returns CDR1 LGHNA and CDR2 YNFKEQ.

The genes are TRBV19 and TRBJ1-6; no definite D call. The CDR3 contains 15 residues. Trimming removed 6 bases from V and 3 bases from J, with 12 bases in between. The germline CDR1 and CDR2 sequences are LNHDA and SQIVND (reference sequence). Here the CDR3 DNA reads TGTGCCAGTAGGGACGAACAGTTCTATAATTCACCCCTCCACTTT. Protein product: CASRDEQFYNSPLHF.

The chain joins TRBV10-3 to TRBJ1-1; tentatively, D is TRBD1 (5 bases). The V gene's germline CDR1 is ENHRY and CDR2 SYGVKD. The V and J ends lost 4 bases and 3 bases respectively, with 12 bases between them. The CDR3 runs to 14 residues. The CDR3 DNA follows: TGTGCCATCAGTGCAAGGGGCTCGGACACTGAAGCTTTCTTT. Its translation: CAISARGSDTEAFF.

The chain employs TRBV4-3 and TRBJ1-2; the D is unclear. The ends were cut back, 3 bases at V and 4 bases at J, with 15 bases in the middle. This CDR3 has 15 residues. Germline V gene data show CDR1 as LGHNA and CDR2 as YSLEER. CDR3 protein: CASSHTTDETYGYTF. The DNA for the CDR3 is TGCGCCAGCAGCCATACGACGGACGAGACCTATGGCTACACCTTC.

This chain joins TRBV2 and TRBJ1-4; D uncertain. The CDR3 extends over 15 amino acids. V dropped 6 bases and J dropped 11 bases, with 22 bases sitting between them. CDR1 and CDR2 (germline): SNHLY, FYNNEI. CDR3 residues: CASSGVRNDGGKLFF. CDR3 nucleotides: TGTGCCAGCAGCGGAGTGCGCAACGACGGCGGGAAACTGTTTTTT.

V usage is TRBV30 and J usage is TRBJ2-5, with TRBD2 matching over 10 bases. CDR1 is GTSNPN, CDR2 SVGIG, per germline (reference sequence). With 3 bases clipped from V and 3 bases from J, the junction kept 4 bases outside the gene matches. CDR3 length: 14 amino acids. CDR3 residues: CAWRERGGKETQYF. The CDR3, as DNA: TGTGCCTGGAGGGAGCGGGGGGGTAAAGAGACCCAGTACTTC.

The chain uses TRBV27 and TRBJ1-2; the match to TRBD1 covers 7 bases. From germline, CDR1 is MNHEY and CDR2 SMNVEV (reference sequence). Trimming at V came to 8 bases and at J to 7 bases, leaving 7 bases not matched to a gene. The CDR3 is 12 amino acids. The CDR3 sequence is CASGTTGSGYTF. CDR3 in DNA: TGTGCCAGCGGAACGACAGGGTCTGGCTACACCTTC.

This clone was counted once. The V gene is TRBV16, the J gene TRBJ2-5; no reliable D call. Trimming stripped 0 bases from V and 7 bases from J, with 12 bases between. The length of the CDR3 is 14 residues. CDR1 and CDR2 (germline): KGHSY, FQNENV. CDR3 sequence: CASSQSSGWATQYF. CDR3 nucleotides: TGTGCCAGCAGCCAATCATCGGGTTGGGCGACCCAGTACTTC.

The chain joins TRBV5-1 to TRBJ2-7; 9 bases align to TRBD1. J lost 4 bases, V lost 4 bases, and 6 bases had no gene match. From germline, CDR1 is SGHRS and CDR2 YFSETQ. This CDR3 is built from 14 residues. This chain's CDR3 is CASSGGTGRYEQYF. The CDR3 DNA follows: TGCGCCAGCAGCGGCGGGACAGGGAGGTACGAGCAGTACTTC.